A selection of T cell receptor beta chains follows, all from one sample in a study of blood T cell repertoires in COVID-19. This table comes from immunoSEQ multiplex PCR, and its TCRdb copy is limited to in-frame clones, with some not included. This table has around 20,000 clones, more than 85% appearing once. Sequenced input: peripheral blood. These receptor sequences come from a woman aged 50 to 60 with active COVID-19. Both conserved end residues are part of each CDR3. Fields, in order: D gene, clone size, V gene, J gene, CDR3 protein, CDR3 DNA. A D gene is named only where the DNA matches it firmly. Clone sizes are given selectively: once, few, many, or a class where the clone is expanded.

NA	NA	TRBV3-1/TRBV3-2	TRBJ1-1	CASSLGQMNTEAFF	TGTGCCAGCAGCCTTGGACAGATGAACACTGAAGCTTTCTTT
TRBD1	NA	TRBV28	TRBJ1-2	CASRLQGEYGYTF	TGTGCCAGCAGATTACAGGGGGAATATGGCTACACCTTC
NA	NA	TRBV7-3	TRBJ2-3	CASSSLGLATDTQYF	TGTGCCAGCAGCTCGCTCGGCCTAGCCACAGATACGCAGTATTTT
NA	NA	TRBV21-1	TRBJ2-7	CASSIPVLAGHPYEQYF	TGTGCCAGCTCCATTCCCGTACTAGCGGGCCATCCCTACGAGCAGTACTTC
TRBD1	once	TRBV30	TRBJ1-5	CAWSGDRNQPQHF	TGTGCCTGGAGTGGGGACAGAAATCAGCCCCAGCATTTT
TRBD1	NA	TRBV28	TRBJ1-5	CASRAQGPMNQPQHF	TGTGCCAGCAGAGCACAGGGGCCCATGAATCAGCCCCAGCATTTT
TRBD1	NA	TRBV5-4	TRBJ2-7	CASSTNRGLGQYF	TGTGCCAGCAGCACAAACAGGGGGCTAGGGCAGTACTTC
TRBD1	NA	TRBV5-1	TRBJ2-1	CASSLTGTGKDEQFF	TGCGCCAGCAGCTTAACCGGGACAGGGAAGGATGAGCAGTTCTTC
TRBD1	NA	TRBV28	TRBJ1-6	CASSRRTGHNSPLHF	TGTGCCAGCAGTCGTCGGACAGGTCATAATTCACCCCTCCACTTT
NA	once	TRBV7-9	TRBJ2-7	CASSLPNYEQYF	TGTGCCAGCAGCTTACCAAACTACGAGCAGTACTTC
TRBD1	NA	TRBV29-1	TRBJ1-4	CSGQGGTNEKLFF	TGCAGTGGACAGGGGGGCACTAATGAAAAACTGTTTTTT
NA	NA	TRBV5-4	TRBJ1-2	CASSLFRGNYGYTF	TGTGCCAGCAGCTTATTCAGGGGAAACTATGGCTACACCTTC
NA	NA	TRBV10-2	TRBJ1-5	CASSPTISNQPQHF	TGCGCCAGCAGTCCGACAATTAGCAATCAGCCCCAGCATTTT
NA	NA	TRBV5-1	TRBJ2-7	CASTRAGTSEQYF	TGCGCCAGCACGAGGGCGGGGACCTCCGAGCAGTACTTC
TRBD2	once	TRBV9	TRBJ2-3	CASSAGRSGAITDTQYF	TGTGCCAGCAGCGCAGGACGTAGCGGGGCTATCACAGATACGCAGTATTTT
NA	once	TRBV15	TRBJ2-5	CATSRDNRETQYF	TGTGCCACCAGCAGAGATAACAGGGAGACCCAGTACTTC
TRBD1	NA	TRBV5-1	TRBJ1-4	CASSKGQGREKLFF	TGCGCCAGCAGCAAAGGACAGGGCCGTGAAAAACTGTTTTTT
NA	NA	TRBV11-2	TRBJ1-4	CASSPNRVFNEKLFF	TGTGCCAGCAGCCCGAACAGGGTTTTTAATGAAAAACTGTTTTTT
TRBD1	NA	TRBV15	TRBJ1-2	CATSRDRDRGLYGYTF	TGTGCCACCAGCAGAGACCGGGACAGGGGCCTCTATGGCTACACCTTC
TRBD1	NA	TRBV24-1	TRBJ2-7	CATSDRQGAYEQYF	TGTGCCACCAGTGATCGTCAGGGGGCCTACGAGCAGTACTTC
TRBD1	once	TRBV5-1	TRBJ2-7	CASSHGQGAYEQYF	TGCGCCAGCAGCCACGGACAGGGGGCCTACGAGCAGTACTTC
TRBD1	NA	TRBV5-1	TRBJ2-1	CASRTGTGGSNEQFF	TGCGCCAGTAGAACCGGGACAGGGGGCTCCAATGAGCAGTTCTTC
TRBD2	NA	TRBV7-6	TRBJ2-5	CASSPGGRVRETQYF	TGTGCCAGCAGCCCAGGCGGGAGGGTAAGAGAGACCCAGTACTTC
NA	NA	TRBV5-1	TRBJ2-3	CASSPLEPTDTQYF	TGCGCCAGCAGCCCTCTCGAGCCCACAGATACGCAGTATTTT
NA	NA	TRBV19	TRBJ1-5	CASSIRLQGFNQPQHF	TGTGCCAGTAGTATCAGGCTTCAGGGATTCAATCAGCCCCAGCATTTT
TRBD2	NA	TRBV19	TRBJ2-1	CASSPRGSGGNEQFF	TGTGCCAGTAGTCCACGGGGTTCGGGGGGCAATGAGCAGTTCTTC
TRBD2	few	TRBV2	TRBJ2-7	CASSDGTSGRAENF	TGTGCCAGCAGCGACGGGACTAGCGGGAGGGCCGAGAACTTC
TRBD1	NA	TRBV19	TRBJ2-3	CASSTTGGIMDTQYF	TGTGCCAGTAGTACTACAGGGGGCATAATGGATACGCAGTATTTT
NA	NA	TRBV6-1	TRBJ1-5	CASSAGVGVGNQPQHF	TGTGCCAGCAGTGCAGGAGTCGGGGTAGGCAATCAGCCCCAGCATTTT
TRBD2	NA	TRBV5-1	TRBJ2-1	CASSLVASGSSYNEQFF	TGCGCCAGCAGCTTGGTAGCTAGCGGGAGCTCCTACAATGAGCAGTTCTTC
TRBD2	NA	TRBV9	TRBJ2-3	CASSPVGLGNTDTQYF	TGTGCCAGCAGCCCTGTTGGACTAGGAAACACAGATACGCAGTATTTT